These 15 T cell receptor beta chains originate from one sample sequenced in a study of tumor-infiltrating lymphocytes in primary liver carcinoma. Priming with a constant-region primer yielded TCR beta cDNA from roughly 0.45 ug total RNA. Researchers made the TCR beta libraries by running three nested multiplex PCR rounds with slightly modified ARM-PCR. The opening two PCR rounds, around 10 cycles each, paired TRBV1-TRBV30 forward primers with a C-beta reverse primer. In TCRdb, the multiplex PCR reads were re-called with MiXCR into one record per CDR3 protein. The sample lists fewer than 350,000 distinct CDR3 sequences; around three fifths were seen once. The researchers obtained blood RNA from unsorted whole blood and also extracted germline DNA. Sequenced material: peripheral blood. These receptor sequences come from a man between 35 and 55 years old with primary liver carcinoma and hepatitis B virus infection.

This clonotype was observed at least ten times. The genes are TRBV6-5 and TRBJ1-1, with D possibly matching TRBD1 (6 bases). This CDR3 spans 12 amino acids. From germline, CDR1 is MNHEY and CDR2 SVGAGI. The V gene lost 6 bases and the J gene lost 11 bases, with 16 bases spanning the gap. CDR3 nucleotides: TGTGCCAGCAGCTCAGGGGCAGGGTCTGCTTTCTTT. This gives the protein CASSSGAGSAFF.

Regarding this clonotype: At one end, the junction sequence differs from germline, possibly due to a read error. The J gene is TRBJ1-4, the V gene TRBV6-1; 7 bases match TRBD1. The CDR3 is 14 residues long. Germline CDR1 reads MNHNS; CDR2 reads SASEGT. The DNA for the CDR3 is TGTGCCAGCGACCCCGGGACAGCGAATGAAAAACTGCTTTTT. Its protein product is CASDPGTANEKLLF.

J is TRBJ2-1 and V is TRBV11-2; D may be TRBD1 (5 bases). The CDR3 consists of 16 residues. CDR1 is SGHAT and CDR2 is FQNNGV in the germline V gene. Here the CDR3 DNA reads TGTGACAGTAGCTTAGTAGGCACAGGAAACTACAATGAGCAGTTCTTC. It yields the protein CDSSLVGTGNYNEQFF. Variable domain in full (rest from reference TRBV11-2 and TRBJ2-1): EAGVAQSPRYKIIEKRQSVAFWCNPISGHATLYWYQQILGQGPKLLIQFQNNGVVDDSQLPKDRFSAERLKGVDSTLKIQPAKLEDSAVYLCDSSLVGTGNYNEQFFGPGTRLTVL.

Comment on this clonotype: At one boundary the junction diverges from the germline segment, which might be a read error. In DNA, the CDR3 is TGTGCCAGCAACTTTGAAAGGGGTGAGCAGCTCTTC. Encoded protein: CASNFERGEQLF. The chain links TRBV11-3 to TRBJ2-1, with D tentatively TRBD1 (5 bases). Germline CDR1 reads SGHNT; CDR2 reads YENEEA. The CDR3 is 12 amino acids.

Of note for this clonotype: No conserved phenylalanine or tryptophan ends this CDR3, so it is likely a read error. V usage is TRBV30 and J usage is TRBJ2-7; D gene unclear. The ends were cut back, 0 bases at V and 2 bases at J, with 8 bases in the middle. Germline V CDR1 and CDR2: GTSNPN, SVGIG (reference sequence). The CDR3 length is 13 residues. Here the CDR3 DNA reads TGTGCCTGGAGTGTAGGCCAAGCCTACGAGCAGTACTTA. Protein product: CAWSVGQAYEQYL.

The table lists this clonotype with many counts. The rearrangement uses TRBV6-5 and TRBJ1-2, with 7 bases matching TRBD1. Trimming at V came to 5 bases and at J to 4 bases, leaving 4 bases not matched to a gene. Germline V gives CDR1 MNHEY, CDR2 SVGAGI. The CDR3 length is 13 residues. CDR3 sequence: CASSQGTVYGYTF. As DNA, the CDR3 is TGTGCCAGCAGTCAAGGGACAGTCTATGGCTACACCTTC.

A remark on this clonotype: A much more abundant neighbour one base away suggests this may be a read error. The V call is TRBV10-1, the J call TRBJ1-2; D gene uncertain. Germline values: CDR1 WNHNN, CDR2 SYGVQD (reference sequence). V was shortened by 4 bases and J by 12 bases, with 18 bases between the two germline ends. The length of the CDR3 is 13 residues. This CDR3 is CASSAAGFVGHTF. The CDR3 DNA sequence: TGCGCCAGCAGTGCTGCGGGTTTCGTCGGCCACACCTTC.

Many counts were recorded for this clonotype. This chain links TRBV14 with TRBJ2-5; D ambiguous. V dropped 4 bases and J dropped 5 bases, with 8 bases sitting between them. Germline CDR1 reads SGHDN; CDR2 reads FVKESK. The CDR3 runs 12 residues. CDR3 loop: CASSRHGETQYF. The CDR3 DNA reads TGTGCCAGCAGCCGCCACGGGGAGACCCAGTACTTC.

The chain links TRBV11-2 to TRBJ2-1; D is possibly TRBD2 (5 bases). This CDR3 is built from 14 residues. From germline, CDR1 is SGHAT and CDR2 FQNNGV. V lost 6 bases, J lost 2 bases, and 11 bases lay in between. The CDR3 loop is CASRLVGAYNEQFF. DNA of the CDR3: TGTGCCAGCAGGCTAGTGGGAGCCTACAATGAGCAGTTCTTC.

Concerning this clonotype: One end of the junction fails to match germline, which may point to a read error. CDR3 nucleotide sequence: TGTGCCGGCAGCTTCCCAGTGAACACTGAAGCTTTCTTT. Translation gives CAGSFPVNTEAFF. The chain combines TRBV5-6 with TRBJ1-1; D is undetermined. Germline V gene data show CDR1 as SGHDT and CDR2 as YYEEEE. The CDR3 totals 13 residues.

About this clonotype itself: Germline and junction disagree at one end, which may indicate a read error. The chain joins TRBV11-2 to TRBJ2-3; D is uncertain. This CDR3 spans 15 amino acids. Germline CDR1 reads SGHAT; CDR2 reads FQNNGV. The CDR3 here is CAGSLEWHITDTQYF. The CDR3 DNA is TGTGCCGGCAGCTTAGAATGGCATATCACAGATACGCAGTATTTT.

In regard to this clonotype: The junction shows a germline mismatch at one end, possibly a read error. The J gene is TRBJ2-1, the V gene TRBV6-9; 15 nucleotides line up with TRBD2. The CDR3 sequence is 24 residues long. Germline CDR1 reads MNHGY; CDR2 reads SVAAGI. In nucleotides, the CDR3 is TGTGCCGGCAGCACCCACCGTCCAAAAAGGACTAGCGGGAGGGCTCAAAGCTCCTACAATGAGCAGTTCTTC. It is translated as CAGSTHRPKRTSGRAQSSYNEQFF.

The rearrangement uses TRBV10-2 and TRBJ1-1; D is ambiguous. The CDR3 has 13 residues. Trimming left V 6 bases short and J 1 base short, with 9 bases between. From germline, CDR1 is WSHSY and CDR2 SAAADI. CDR3: CASSTAGNTEAFF. The CDR3 DNA is TGCGCCAGCAGCACCGCCGGGAACACTGAAGCTTTCTTT.

In the case of this clonotype: The germline gene is not matched at one end of the junction; a read error may be the cause. This sequence joins TRBV4-1 and TRBJ2-6; 7 nucleotides match TRBD1. This CDR3 spans 19 amino acids. Germline loops: CDR1 MGHRA, CDR2 YSYEKL. The CDR3, as DNA: TGCGCCAGCAGCGTCCGGGACAGCCTACCCCACTATGGGCCCAACGTCCTGACTTTC. Its protein is CASSVRDSLPHYGPNVLTF.

CDR3 in DNA: TGTGCCAGCAGTTCAGTAGGGCCTAACACAGATACGCAGTATTTT. It encodes CASSSVGPNTDTQYF. The genes are TRBV11-2 and TRBJ2-3; no clear D gene. This CDR3 contains 15 residues. CDR1 is SGHAT, CDR2 FQNNGV, per germline. V lost 6 bases, J lost 2 bases, and 15 bases lay in between.